This T cell receptor (beta chain) is from a study of blood T cell repertoires in COVID-19. Study-level background: COVID-19 samples, acute and convalescent, were from the United States, Italy and Spain. T cells, B-cell-depleted T cells, or PBMCs provided the cDNA or gDNA that served as material.

Measured with immunoSEQ multiplex PCR; TCRdb has only the in-frame clones, and not every one. The sample holds more than 70,000 clones, 75% to 85% seen once. The sequence derives from a human donor in a cohort sampled during active COVID-19. The source material was peripheral blood.

The CDR3 here is CASSENRGVPAFF. The CDR3 bases are TGTGCCAGCAGTGAAAACAGGGGGGTCCCTGCTTTCTTT. The V gene is TRBV6-1, the J gene TRBJ1-1; 8 positions match TRBD1. There are 13 residues in the CDR3. The junction had 7 bases not matched to a gene; V was cut back by 2 bases and J by 11 bases. Germline V gives CDR1 MNHNS, CDR2 SASEGT.